The source of this TCR beta chain is a study of T cells in Graves' hyperthyroidism and ophthalmopathy. Study background: Peripheral blood was acquired at first diagnosis, ahead of any therapy whatsoever.

Criteria for exclusion of patients were uncontrolled infection, other autoimmune disease, pregnancy or lactation. Trimming shortened V by 5 bases and J by 8 bases, and 18 bases separated the two germline ends. The CDR3 has 14 residues. Germline CDR1 is SGHTA and CDR2 is FQGNSA. RNA transcripts served as the template for amplifying TCR beta CDR3 regions. Primed by the HTBI set, a first-round RT-PCR was run on the TCR CDR3. One entry per CDR3 protein, called by TCRdb with MiXCR from the multiplex PCR reads. The sample comprises fewer than 650,000 distinct CDR3 sequences, roughly 14% of which are singletons, and roughly 4.3% rests with the top ten. This clonotype was counted many times. Its antigen is not known. Study-wide results and limits: Clonotypes that were expanded in thyroid above 0.001 mostly appeared in blood too.

J is TRBJ1-2 and V is TRBV7-2, with a tentative D call TRBD1 (6 bases). The source material was blood. The receptor's source is a woman between 35 and 50 years old with Graves' ophthalmopathy. The CDR3 protein is CASSVNPQGHGYTF. CDR3 bases: TGTGCCAGCAGCGTTAATCCACAGGGTCACGGCTACACCTTC.